The next 2 T cell receptor beta chains were all read from a single sample in a study of T-cell reconstitution after alpha-beta-depleted transplantation in children. The TCRbeta library incorporated unique molecular identifiers. TCRdb fed the PCR reads into MiXCR, producing one record per CDR3 protein. The sample includes about 100,000 distinct CDR3 sequences, 5.5% to 6.5% of them seen just once. Material: PBMCs, mostly from graft donor cells, obtained 360 days after TCRalphabeta/CD19-depleted stem cell transplant. Receptors were obtained from a male patient aged 2-15 years who had a stem cell transplant for acute lymphoblastic leukemia, so the T cells may come from the graft donor.

This clonotype was seen at least ten times. The chain employs TRBV29-1 and TRBJ1-2, with D maybe TRBD1 (6 bases). CDR3 size: 13 residues. The V end lost 5 bases, the J end lost 4 bases, and 14 bases lay between the germline ends. Germline lookup yields CDR1 SQVTM and CDR2 ANQGSEA. Here the CDR3 reads CSVKAQGGYGYTF. Here the CDR3 DNA reads TGCAGCGTTAAAGCACAGGGAGGCTATGGCTACACCTTC.

There are many counts of this clonotype. The J gene is TRBJ1-2, the V gene TRBV4-3; 10 nucleotides align to TRBD1. Germline V gives CDR1 LGHNA, CDR2 YSLEER. Trimming removed 0 bases from V and 3 bases from J; junction bases left unmatched: 4. The CDR3 sequence is 16 residues long. The CDR3 loop reads CASSQERGQGYYGYTF. The CDR3 DNA follows: TGCGCCAGCAGCCAAGAAAGGGGACAGGGGTACTATGGCTACACCTTC.